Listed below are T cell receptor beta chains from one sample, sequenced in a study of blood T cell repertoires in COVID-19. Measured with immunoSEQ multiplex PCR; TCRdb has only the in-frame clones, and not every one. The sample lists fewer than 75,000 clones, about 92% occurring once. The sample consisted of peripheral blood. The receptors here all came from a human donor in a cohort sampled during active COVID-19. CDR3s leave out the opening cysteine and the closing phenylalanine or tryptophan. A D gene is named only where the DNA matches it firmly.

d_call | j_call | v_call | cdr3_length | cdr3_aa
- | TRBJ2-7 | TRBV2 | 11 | ASSGTARDEQY
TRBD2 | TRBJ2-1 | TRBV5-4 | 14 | ASSPPGGRARNEQF
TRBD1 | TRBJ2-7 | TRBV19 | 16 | ASRLTNSGTGVPYEQY
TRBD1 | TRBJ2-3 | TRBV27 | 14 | ASSLGQGVRTDTQY
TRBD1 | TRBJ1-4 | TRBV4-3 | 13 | ASSRNRGTNEKLF
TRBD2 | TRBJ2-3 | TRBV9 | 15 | ASSVRTSGVSTDTQY
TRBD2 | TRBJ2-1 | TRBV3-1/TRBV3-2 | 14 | ASSQGWQREWNEQF
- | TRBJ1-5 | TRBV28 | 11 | ATKQGGNQPQH
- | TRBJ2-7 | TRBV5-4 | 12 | ASSFAGSSYEQY
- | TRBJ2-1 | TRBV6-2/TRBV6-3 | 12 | ASSYSRDIDEQF
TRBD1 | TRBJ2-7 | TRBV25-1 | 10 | ASWGDRGEQY
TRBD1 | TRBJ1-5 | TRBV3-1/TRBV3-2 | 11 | ASSRGQDQPQH
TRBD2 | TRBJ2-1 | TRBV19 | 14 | ASTPLVAGGPHEQF
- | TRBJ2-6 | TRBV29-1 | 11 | SVTSSGANVLT